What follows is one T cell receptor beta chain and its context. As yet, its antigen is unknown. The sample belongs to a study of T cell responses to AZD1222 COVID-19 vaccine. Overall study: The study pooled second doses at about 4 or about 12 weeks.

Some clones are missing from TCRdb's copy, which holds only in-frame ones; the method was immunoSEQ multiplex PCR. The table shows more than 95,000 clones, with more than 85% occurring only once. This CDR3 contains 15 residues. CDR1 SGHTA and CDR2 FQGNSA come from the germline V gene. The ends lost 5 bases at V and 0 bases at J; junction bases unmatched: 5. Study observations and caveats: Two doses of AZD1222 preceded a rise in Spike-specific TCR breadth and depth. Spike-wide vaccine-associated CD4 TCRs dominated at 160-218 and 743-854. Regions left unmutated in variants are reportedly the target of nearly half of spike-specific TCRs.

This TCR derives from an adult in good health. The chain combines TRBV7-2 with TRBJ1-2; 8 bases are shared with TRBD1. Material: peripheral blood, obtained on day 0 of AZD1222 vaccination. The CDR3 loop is CASSPQGGPNYGYTF. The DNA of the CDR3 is TGTGCCAGCAGCCCACAGGGGGGACCTAACTATGGCTACACCTTC.